What follows describes a single T cell receptor beta chain. This clone was found once. Its antigen is not yet known. Qualities for individual bases were not recorded, and no much larger clone is one base off. This entry belongs to a study of shared clonotypes between healthy human individuals (dated by TCRdb to the early 2020s). In terms of the full investigation: A couple of women and a few men aged 18 to 49 years were included in the cohort. For each donor, three plates each were used for CD4 naive and CD4 memory, two plates were used for CD8 naive, and one plate was used for CD8 memory. The study deeply sequenced blood TCR repertoires of about 5 healthy adults to estimate repertoire size and the extent of clonotype sharing between individuals. Libraries were prepared and TCR repertoires were sequenced by different laboratories using diverse techniques, in order to increase sequencing depth and limit assay-specific biases. Between about 0.8 and 9.5 billion PBMCs per donor were obtained by leukapheresis.

Healthy HIV-negative adults with no recently reported acute infections or vaccinations were included as donors. Every donor was a Caucasian adult living in Nashville, Tennessee, USA. CD4+ T cells were enriched through magnetic negative selection, after which naive cells were positively selected on CD45RA and the remaining negative fraction served as the memory subset. After blood collection by leukapheresis, PBMCs were isolated using Ficoll-Histopaque density gradient centrifugation and then cryopreserved in the vapor phase of liquid nitrogen. Purity and quantity of every magnetically sorted T cell population were checked by analytical flow cytometry. Genomic DNA was isolated from each sorted fraction and quantified by UV absorbance on a Nanodrop 2000c. The CDR3 runs 11 amino acids, cysteine and phenylalanine included. The read is trimmed to its CDR3 DNA, 33 bases read in frame from base 1. The germline V gene (reference sequence) specifies SGHNT as CDR1 and YYREEE as CDR2. Trimming costs V 4 bases and J 5 bases, and their ends lie 4 bases apart.

TCR CDR3 regions were amplified from genomic DNA by multiplex PCR using the deep immunoSEQ assay. Extracted genomic DNA from each cell subset was spread evenly across all wells of several immunoSEQ 96-well plates, with each plate serving as a replicate. Each replicate PCR for sorted subsets received approximately 220 ng genomic DNA, equal to about 30,000 T cell genomes. The purified libraries were quantified using a Qubit 3.0 fluorometer, sized with a Bioanalyzer 2100, and then quantified again using the KAPA Library Quantification kit. Every immunoSEQ 96-well plate was sequenced on a separate single-read 150-cycle Illumina NextSeq 550 flow cell. The paper's processing steps were these. Because only junctional sequences without quality scores were contained in the immunoSEQ output, filtering matching that applied to full-length reads could not be performed. Sequences were annotated with PyIR, a Python wrapper for IgBLAST v1.9, and V/J genes and CDR3 were assigned using IMGT germline references. Reads were removed for weak V/J assignments (E-value above 1e-6), missing CDR3, stop codons, out-of-frame junctions, or ambiguous translated residues. V3J clonotypes were defined by identical inferred V gene, J gene, and CDR3 amino acid sequence. The percentage overlap between two repertoires was calculated by dividing the number of shared unique clonotypes by the size of the smaller repertoire. Three approaches were used to assess repertoire richness: RTK rarefaction, the Chao1 estimator, and Recon v2.1 estimates of unobserved clonotypes. For all TCRbeta clonotypes obtained by the gDNA method from several donors, generation probabilities were computed with OLGA. Drawn from immuneACCESS, this table holds only the in-frame rearrangements with V and J called that TCRdb kept. Clones are partly lost; checked studies trace under half to an unresolved V gene and leave the rest unexplained. The DNA gave D and trimming, while V, J and clone size come from that table. The sample table contains some 1 million clones; only one count was recorded for roughly 75% of them. Clones ranked in the top ten supply approximately 1.5% of the sample.

What the authors observed across the whole study: When a handful of donors were compared, the shared fraction of clonotypes was 5% to 6.5% for naive CD4, roughly 3.4% for naive CD8, 2.3% for memory CD4, and less than 0.5% for memory CD8. Estimated clonotype richness was generally larger for naive than for memory subsets. The small number of donors limited the genetic and exposure-history diversity represented. Even with the large sequencing depth, rarefaction of the sorted-subset datasets indicated that sequencing was incomplete. Clonotypes shared by all four sorted-subset donors showed higher generation probabilities than non-shared clonotypes. Pairwise subsampling indicated that sequencing depth was expected to affect the degree of clonotype sharing among donors. Sampling was restricted to blood, and TCR repertoires in tissue are likely to differ from TCR repertoires in blood.

The V and J genes are TRBV5-4 and TRBJ2-1; the D gene assignment is ambiguous. The sequence derives from a man aged 18 to 30 in good health. What was sequenced was memory CD4+ T cells sorted from blood. The cell subset or site label, as the study defines it: CD45RA-negative fraction. Read as DNA, the sequence is TGTGCCAGCAGCAACGACAATGAGCAGTTCTTC. This codes for CASSNDNEQFF.